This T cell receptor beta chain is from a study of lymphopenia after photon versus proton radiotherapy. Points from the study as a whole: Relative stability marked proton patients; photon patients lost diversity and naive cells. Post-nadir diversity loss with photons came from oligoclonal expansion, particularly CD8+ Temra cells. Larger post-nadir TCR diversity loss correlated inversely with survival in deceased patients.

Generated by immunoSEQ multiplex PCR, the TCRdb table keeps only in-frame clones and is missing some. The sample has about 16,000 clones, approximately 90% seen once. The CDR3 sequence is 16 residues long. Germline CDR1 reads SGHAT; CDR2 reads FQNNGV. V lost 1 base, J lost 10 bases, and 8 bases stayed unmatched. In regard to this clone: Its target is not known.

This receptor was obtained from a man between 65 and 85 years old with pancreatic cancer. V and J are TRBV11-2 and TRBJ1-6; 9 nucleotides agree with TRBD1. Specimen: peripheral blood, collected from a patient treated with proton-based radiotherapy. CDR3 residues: CASSLVGTGSGSPLHF. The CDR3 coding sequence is TGTGCCAGCAGCTTAGTTGGGACAGGGTCTGGATCACCCCTCCACTTT. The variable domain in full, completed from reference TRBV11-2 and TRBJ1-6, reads EAGVAQSPRYKIIEKRQSVAFWCNPISGHATLYWYQQILGQGPKLLIQFQNNGVVDDSQLPKDRFSAERLKGVDSTLKIQPAKLEDSAVYLCASSLVGTGSGSPLHFGNGTRLTVT.